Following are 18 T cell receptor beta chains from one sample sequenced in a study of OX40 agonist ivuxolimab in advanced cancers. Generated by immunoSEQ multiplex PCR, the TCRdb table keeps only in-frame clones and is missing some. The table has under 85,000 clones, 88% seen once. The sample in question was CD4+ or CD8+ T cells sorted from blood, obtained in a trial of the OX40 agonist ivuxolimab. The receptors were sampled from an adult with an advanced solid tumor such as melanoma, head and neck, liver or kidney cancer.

DNA for the CDR3: TGTGCCAGCTCACCCACACATAGCGGGAGTCTGGCAGATACGCAGTATTTT. Encoded protein: CASSPTHSGSLADTQYF. The chain recombines TRBV18 with TRBJ2-3, with 9 bases that match TRBD2. V dropped 3 bases and J dropped 4; count of bases not matched to a gene: 11. The CDR3 totals 17 residues. Germline loops: CDR1 KGHSH, CDR2 LQKENI.

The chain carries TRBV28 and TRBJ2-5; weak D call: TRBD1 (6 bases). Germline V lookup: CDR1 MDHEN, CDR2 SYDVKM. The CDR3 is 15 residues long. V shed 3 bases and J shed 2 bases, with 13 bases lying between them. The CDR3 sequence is CASSLRGRGQETQYF. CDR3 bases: TGTGCCAGCAGTTTGCGCGGCAGGGGTCAAGAGACCCAGTACTTC.

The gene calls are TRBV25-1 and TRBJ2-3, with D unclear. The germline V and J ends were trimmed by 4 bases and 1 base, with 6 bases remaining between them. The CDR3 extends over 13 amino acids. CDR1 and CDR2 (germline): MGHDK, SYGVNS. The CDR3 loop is CASSGSGTDTQYF. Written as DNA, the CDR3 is TGTGCCAGCAGTGGAAGCGGCACAGATACGCAGTATTTT.

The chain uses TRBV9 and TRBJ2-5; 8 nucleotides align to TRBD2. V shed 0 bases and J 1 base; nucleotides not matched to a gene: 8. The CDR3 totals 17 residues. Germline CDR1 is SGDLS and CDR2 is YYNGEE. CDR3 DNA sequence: TGTGCCAGCAGCGTAGGGGCAGTTAGCGGGATCCAAGAGACCCAGTACTTC. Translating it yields CASSVGAVSGIQETQYF.

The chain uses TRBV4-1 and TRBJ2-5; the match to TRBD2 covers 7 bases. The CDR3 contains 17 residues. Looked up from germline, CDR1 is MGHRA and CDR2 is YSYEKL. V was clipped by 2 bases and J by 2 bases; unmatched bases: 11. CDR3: CASSQSRLGEGQETQYF. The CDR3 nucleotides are TGCGCCAGCAGCCAAAGTCGTTTGGGGGAGGGACAAGAGACCCAGTACTTC.

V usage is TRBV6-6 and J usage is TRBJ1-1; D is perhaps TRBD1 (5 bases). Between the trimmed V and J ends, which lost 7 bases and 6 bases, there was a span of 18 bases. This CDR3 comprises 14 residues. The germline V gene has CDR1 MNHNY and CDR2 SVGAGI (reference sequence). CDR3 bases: TGTGCCAGCACCGACTTGAGCCGGGACTCTGAAGCTTTCTTT. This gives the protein CASTDLSRDSEAFF.

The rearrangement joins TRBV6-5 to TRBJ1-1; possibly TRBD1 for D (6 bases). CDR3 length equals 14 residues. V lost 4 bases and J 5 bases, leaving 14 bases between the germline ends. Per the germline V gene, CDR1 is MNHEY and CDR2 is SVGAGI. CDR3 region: CASSLNREQTEAFF. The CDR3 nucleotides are TGTGCCAGCAGTTTAAACAGGGAGCAAACTGAAGCTTTCTTT.

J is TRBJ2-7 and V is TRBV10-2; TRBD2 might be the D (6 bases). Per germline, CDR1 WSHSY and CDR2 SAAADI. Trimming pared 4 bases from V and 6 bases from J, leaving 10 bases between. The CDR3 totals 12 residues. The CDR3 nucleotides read TGCGCCAGCAGTGTGCCCGGGGGCGAGCAGTACTTC. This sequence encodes CASSVPGGEQYF.

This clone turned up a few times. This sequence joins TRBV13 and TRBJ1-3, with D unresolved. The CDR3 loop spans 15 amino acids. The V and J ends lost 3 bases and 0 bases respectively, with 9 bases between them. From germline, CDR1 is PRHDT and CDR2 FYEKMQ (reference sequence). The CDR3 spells CASSFTTSSGNTIYF. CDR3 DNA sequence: TGTGCCAGCAGCTTCACCACTAGCTCTGGAAACACCATATATTTT. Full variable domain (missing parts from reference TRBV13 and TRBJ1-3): AAGVIQSPRHLIKEKRETATLKCYPIPRHDTVYWYQQGPGQDPQFLISFYEKMQSDKGSIPDRFSAQQFSDYHSELNMSSLELGDSALYFCASSFTTSSGNTIYFGEGSWLTVV.

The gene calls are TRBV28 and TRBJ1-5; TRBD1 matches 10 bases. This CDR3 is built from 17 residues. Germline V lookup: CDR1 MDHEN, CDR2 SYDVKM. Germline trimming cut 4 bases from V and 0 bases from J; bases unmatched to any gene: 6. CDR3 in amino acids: CASSYPGTGVSNQPQHF. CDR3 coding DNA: TGTGCCAGCAGTTACCCCGGGACAGGGGTTAGCAATCAGCCCCAGCATTTT.

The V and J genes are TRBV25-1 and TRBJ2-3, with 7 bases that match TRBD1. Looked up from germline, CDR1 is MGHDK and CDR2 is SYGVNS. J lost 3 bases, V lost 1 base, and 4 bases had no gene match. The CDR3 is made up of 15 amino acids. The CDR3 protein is CASSEWAGGTDTQYF. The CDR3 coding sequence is TGTGCCAGCAGTGAATGGGCAGGGGGAACAGATACGCAGTATTTT.

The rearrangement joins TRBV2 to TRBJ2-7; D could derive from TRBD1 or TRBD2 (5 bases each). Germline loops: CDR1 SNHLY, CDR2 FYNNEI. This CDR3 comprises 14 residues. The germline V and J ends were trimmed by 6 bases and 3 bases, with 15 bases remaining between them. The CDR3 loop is CASRDPGRSYEQYF. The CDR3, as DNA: TGTGCCAGCAGAGATCCGGGACGGAGCTACGAGCAGTACTTC. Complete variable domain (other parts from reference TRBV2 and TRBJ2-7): EPEVTQTPSHQVTQMGQEVILRCVPISNHLYFYWYRQILGQKVEFLVSFYNNEISEKSEIFDDQFSVERPDGSNFTLKIRSTKLEDSAMYFCASRDPGRSYEQYFGPGTRLTVT.

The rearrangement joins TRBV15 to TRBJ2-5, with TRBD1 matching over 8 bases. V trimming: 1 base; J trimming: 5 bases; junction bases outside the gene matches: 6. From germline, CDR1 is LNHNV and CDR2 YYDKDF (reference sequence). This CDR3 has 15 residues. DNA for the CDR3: TGTGCCACCAGCAGAGTTACAGGGGGTGAGGAGACCCAGTACTTC. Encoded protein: CATSRVTGGEETQYF.

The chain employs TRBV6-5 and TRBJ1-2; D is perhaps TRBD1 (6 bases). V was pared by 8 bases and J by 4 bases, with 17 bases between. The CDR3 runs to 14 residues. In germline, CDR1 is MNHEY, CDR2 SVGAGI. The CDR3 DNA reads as TGTGCCAGCGTGAAGGGGGACATGTTCTATGGCTACACCTTC. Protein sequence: CASVKGDMFYGYTF.

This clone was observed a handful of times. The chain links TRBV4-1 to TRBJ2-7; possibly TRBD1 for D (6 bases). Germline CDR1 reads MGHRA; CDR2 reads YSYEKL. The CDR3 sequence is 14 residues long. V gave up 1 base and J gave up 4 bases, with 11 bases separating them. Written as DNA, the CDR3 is TGCGCCAGCAGCCAAGTACAGGGAATTTACGAGCAGTACTTC. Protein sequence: CASSQVQGIYEQYF.

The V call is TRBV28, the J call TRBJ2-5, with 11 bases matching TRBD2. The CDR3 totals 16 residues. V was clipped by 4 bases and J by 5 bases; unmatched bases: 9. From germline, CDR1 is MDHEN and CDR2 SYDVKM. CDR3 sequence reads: CASSSRLAGSLETQYF. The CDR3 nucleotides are TGTGCCAGCAGTTCCCGACTAGCGGGATCGCTTGAGACCCAGTACTTC.

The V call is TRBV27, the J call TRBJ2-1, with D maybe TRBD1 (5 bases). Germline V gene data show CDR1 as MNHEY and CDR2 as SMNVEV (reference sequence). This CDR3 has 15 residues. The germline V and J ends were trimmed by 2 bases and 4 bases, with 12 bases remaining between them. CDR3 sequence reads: CASSLRGQAYNEQFF. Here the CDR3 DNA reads TGTGCCAGCAGTTTACGCGGACAAGCTTACAATGAGCAGTTCTTC.

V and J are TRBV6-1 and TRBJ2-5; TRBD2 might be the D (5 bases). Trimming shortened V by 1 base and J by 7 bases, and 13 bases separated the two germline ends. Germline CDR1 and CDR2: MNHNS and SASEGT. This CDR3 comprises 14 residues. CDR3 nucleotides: TGTGCCAGCAGTGAAGGGACTCACACGGGGACCCAGTACTTC. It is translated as CASSEGTHTGTQYF.